This T cell receptor (beta chain) was identified during a study of cytomegalovirus exposure and HLA in healthy donors. Use of 60 Vbeta and 13 Jbeta primers characterized the PCR. Here immunoSEQ multiplex PCR was the method, and the copy in TCRdb shows in-frame clones only, minus some. The sample shows 100,000 to 150,000 clones, about 85% of them seen only once. Regarding the study as a whole: The study assumed roughly uniform donor sequencing depth for presence/absence analyses. TCR beta V- and J-gene trimming was later associated with a missense DCLRE1C variant. A later analysis showed that HLA-associated TCR beta chains had undergone more clonal expansion than equally common others.

On this clone: No antigen is known for it.

Participants comprised healthy donors of bone marrow. Trimming removed 4 bases at V and 3 bases at J, with 7 bases between. In germline, CDR1 is LNHDA, CDR2 SQIVND (reference sequence). The CDR3 length is 13 residues. This receptor was obtained from a man younger than 30 in good health and CMV-seropositive. The rearrangement joins TRBV19 to TRBJ1-5; D remains unclear. Sequenced: PBMCs. CDR3 in amino acids: CASSNSINQPQHF. The CDR3 region has the DNA TGTGCCAGTAGTAACAGTATCAATCAGCCCCAGCATTTT.